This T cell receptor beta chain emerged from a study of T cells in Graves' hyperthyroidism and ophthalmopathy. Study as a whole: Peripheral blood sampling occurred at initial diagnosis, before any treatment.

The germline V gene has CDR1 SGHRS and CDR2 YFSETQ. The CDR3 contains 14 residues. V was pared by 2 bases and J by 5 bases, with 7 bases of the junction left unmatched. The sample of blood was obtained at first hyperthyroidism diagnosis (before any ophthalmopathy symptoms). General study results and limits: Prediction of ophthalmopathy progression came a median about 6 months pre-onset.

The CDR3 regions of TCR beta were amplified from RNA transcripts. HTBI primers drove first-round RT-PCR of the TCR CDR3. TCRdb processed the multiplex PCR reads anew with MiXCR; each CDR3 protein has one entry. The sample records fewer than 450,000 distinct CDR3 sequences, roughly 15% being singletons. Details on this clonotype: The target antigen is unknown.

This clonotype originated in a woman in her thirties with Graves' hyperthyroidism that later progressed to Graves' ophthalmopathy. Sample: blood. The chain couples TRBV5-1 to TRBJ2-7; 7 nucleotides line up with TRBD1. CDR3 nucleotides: TGCGCCAGCAGCTTTCGTGACAGGGTCCACGAGCAGTACTTC. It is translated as CASSFRDRVHEQYF.